One sample yielded the 20 T cell receptor beta chains listed below, sequenced in a study of shared clonotypes between healthy human individuals. The protocol was immunoSEQ multiplex PCR, while the TCRdb copy is restricted to in-frame clones and leaves out a portion. The sample contains some 2.1 million clones, 90% to 95% of which appear only once. The sample was naive CD4+ T cells sorted from blood. As to subset: CD45RA+ positively selected. All receptors come from a man between 18 and 29 years old in good health.

A word on this clone: This specimen includes other DNA sequences encoding the same CDR3. This chain connects TRBV10-3 to TRBJ2-3, with 9 bases matching TRBD2. The germline V gene encodes CDR1 ENHRY and CDR2 SYGVKD. The CDR3 has 14 residues. Trimming at V came to 4 bases and at J to 3 bases, leaving 2 bases not matched to a gene. Here the CDR3 DNA reads TGTGCCATCAGTGGGACTAGCGATACAGATACGCAGTATTTT. As protein: CAISGTSDTDTQYF.

This chain links TRBV5-1 with TRBJ2-7; perhaps TRBD2 as D (6 bases). CDR3 length: 14 residues. Germline V gives CDR1 SGHRS, CDR2 YFSETQ. The V and J ends lost 7 bases and 5 bases respectively, with 19 bases between them. CDR3 sequence reads: CASGEAAFRNEQYF. CDR3 coding DNA: TGCGCCAGCGGGGAGGCAGCCTTTAGGAACGAGCAGTACTTC.

The chain employs TRBV25-1 and TRBJ2-7; D could derive from TRBD1 or TRBD2 (5 bases each). Germline V gene sequence: CDR1 MGHDK, CDR2 SYGVNS. V gave up 4 bases and J gave up 4 bases, with 23 bases separating them. The CDR3 runs 17 residues. In DNA, the CDR3 is TGTGCCAGCAGTGTTCCAGCGACTGAACGGGACCATTACGAGCAGTACTTC. Protein: CASSVPATERDHYEQYF.

The chain joins TRBV11-2 to TRBJ2-3; D assignment may be TRBD1 or TRBD2 (5 bases each). This CDR3 has 15 amino acids. The V end was cut by 3 bases, the J end by 4 bases, with 14 bases between. Germline values: CDR1 SGHAT, CDR2 FQNNGV. The CDR3 sequence: CASSLGVGISDTQYF. CDR3 DNA sequence: TGTGCCAGCAGCTTGGGGGTCGGGATCTCAGATACGCAGTATTTT. Variable domain in full (rest from reference TRBV11-2 and TRBJ2-3): EAGVAQSPRYKIIEKRQSVAFWCNPISGHATLYWYQQILGQGPKLLIQFQNNGVVDDSQLPKDRFSAERLKGVDSTLKIQPAKLEDSAVYLCASSLGVGISDTQYFGPGTRLTVL.

As concerns this clone: The sample contains more than one DNA sequence encoding this CDR3. The genes are TRBV20-1 and TRBJ2-5; D call uncertain. This CDR3 region has 11 residues. V lost 3 bases and J 5 bases, leaving 7 bases between the germline ends. CDR1 DFQATT and CDR2 SNEGSKA come from the germline V gene (reference sequence). The CDR3 protein is CSARTAETQYF. CDR3 in DNA: TGCAGTGCTAGGACGGCGGAGACCCAGTACTTC.

The chain employs TRBV7-2 and TRBJ2-7, with D perhaps matching TRBD2 (5 bases). Trimming shortened V by 1 base and J by 2 bases, and 6 bases separated the two germline ends. Germline V lookup: CDR1 SGHTA, CDR2 FQGNSA. The CDR3 sequence is 13 residues long. The CDR3 coding sequence is TGTGCCAGCAGCTTAGGGGAGACCTACGAGCAGTACTTC. Translation gives CASSLGETYEQYF.

The CDR3 nucleotides are TGTGCCAGCAGTTGGACCGATCCGGGAGACAATCAGCCCCAGCATTTT. Its protein product is CASSWTDPGDNQPQHF. The chain recombines TRBV6-5 with TRBJ1-5; D remains unclear. The ends were cut back, 4 bases at V and 3 bases at J, with 16 bases in the middle. The V gene's germline CDR1 is MNHEY and CDR2 SVGAGI. The CDR3 runs to 16 residues.

V gene TRBV2 combines with J gene TRBJ2-2; weak D call: TRBD1 (5 bases). Between the trimmed V and J ends, which lost 6 bases and 3 bases, there was a span of 8 bases. Germline loops: CDR1 SNHLY, CDR2 FYNNEI. This CDR3 is built from 13 residues. The CDR3 DNA follows: TGTGCCAGCAGGTCGACAGACACCGGGGAGCTGTTTTTT. Translating it yields CASRSTDTGELFF.

This clone showed up just once. The V and J genes are TRBV6-1 and TRBJ2-1; 11 bases map to TRBD2. The germline gives CDR1 MNHNS, CDR2 SASEGT. Trimming cost V 1 base and J 6 bases; bases outside gene matches: 5. The CDR3 is 16 amino acids. Written as DNA, the CDR3 is TGTGCCAGCAGTGAAGTTTGGCTAGCGGGAGGCAATGAGCAGTTCTTC. Translated: CASSEVWLAGGNEQFF.

Turning to this clone: This same CDR3 is encoded by further DNA sequences in the sample. This rearrangement joins TRBV7-9 to TRBJ2-5; 7 bases match TRBD2. The V segment lost 2 bases and the J segment 4 bases; nucleotides outside the gene matches: 1. Germline assignment: CDR1 SEHNR and CDR2 FQNEAQ (reference sequence). This CDR3 has 13 amino acids. The CDR3 here is CASSLWGGETQYF. The CDR3 nucleotides read TGTGCCAGCAGCTTATGGGGGGGAGAGACCCAGTACTTC.

Details on this clone: This same CDR3 is encoded by further DNA sequences in the sample. The V and J genes are TRBV10-1 and TRBJ1-1; the D gene is possibly TRBD1 (6 bases). Germline CDR1 and CDR2: WNHNN and SYGVQD (reference sequence). The CDR3 runs 13 residues. Trimming removed 6 bases from V and 4 bases from J, with 12 bases in between. The DNA for the CDR3 is TGCGCCAGCAGCGGGGGCTTGGGCACTGAAGCTTTCTTT. Its protein product is CASSGGLGTEAFF.

The gene calls are TRBV5-5 and TRBJ1-2, with TRBD1 as a possible D gene (5 bases). The CDR3 has 12 residues. V was pared by 1 base and J by 9 bases, with 10 bases between. Germline V gene sequence: CDR1 SGHKS, CDR2 YYEKEE (reference sequence). In nucleotides, the CDR3 is TGTGCCAGCAGCTTGTTTGGGGACCGCTACACCTTC. The encoded protein is CASSLFGDRYTF.

V is TRBV5-4 and J is TRBJ1-4; D is perhaps TRBD1 (5 bases). Germline loops: CDR1 SGHNT, CDR2 YYREEE (reference sequence). The CDR3 totals 14 residues. V gave up 4 bases and J gave up 5 bases, with 12 bases separating them. The CDR3 coding sequence is TGTGCCAGCAGCCGCGGGGGGGAGAATGAAAAACTGTTTTTT. Its protein product is CASSRGGENEKLFF.

The chain uses TRBV6-5 and TRBJ1-2, with TRBD1 as a possible D gene (6 bases). Germline V gives CDR1 MNHEY, CDR2 SVGAGI. V gave up 6 bases and J gave up 4 bases, with 12 bases separating them. The CDR3 has 13 amino acids. The CDR3 sequence is CASSIGQSYGYTF. CDR3 DNA sequence: TGTGCCAGCAGCATCGGACAGTCCTATGGCTACACCTTC.

Points on this clone: Other DNA sequences of this sample code for an identical CDR3. The gene calls are TRBV7-9 and TRBJ2-3; no clear D. In germline, CDR1 is SEHNR, CDR2 FQNEAQ (reference sequence). Between the trimmed V and J ends, which lost 4 bases and 5 bases, there was a span of 7 bases. CDR3 length: 12 residues. The CDR3 spells CASSSPGDTQYF. As DNA, the CDR3 is TGTGCCAGCAGCTCCCCAGGAGATACGCAGTATTTT.

CDR3 protein: CASSSRRPADTEAFF. In DNA, the CDR3 is TGTGCCAGCAGTTCCCGTCGGCCGGCGGACACTGAAGCTTTCTTT. This chain links TRBV7-9 with TRBJ1-1; D is undetermined. V shed 6 bases and J shed 3 bases, with 17 bases lying between them. Germline V gene sequence: CDR1 SEHNR, CDR2 FQNEAQ (reference sequence). CDR3 length: 15 amino acids.

This chain uses TRBV10-3 with TRBJ1-2; D gene uncertain. The CDR3 is 14 amino acids. CDR1 ENHRY and CDR2 SYGVKD come from the germline V gene. Trimming left V 6 bases short and J 4 bases short, with 15 bases between. This chain's CDR3 is CAISKETAPYGYTF. The CDR3, as DNA: TGTGCCATCAGCAAAGAAACAGCCCCCTATGGCTACACCTTC.

Note on this clone: A read error may produce the germline difference seen at one junction end. The chain uses TRBV14 and TRBJ1-4; 8 nucleotides align to TRBD1. Germline V gene data show CDR1 as SGHDN and CDR2 as FVKESK. The CDR3 spans 11 residues. In DNA, the CDR3 is TGTGCCAGCAGCCAAGAGACAGGGGAGGGTTTT. This translates into CASSQETGEGF.

The chain is built from TRBV5-1 and TRBJ2-5; 7 bases are shared with TRBD2. The germline gives CDR1 SGHRS, CDR2 YFSETQ. V gave up 3 bases and J gave up 4 bases; unmatched junction bases: 9. The CDR3 spans 15 residues. The CDR3 DNA sequence: TGCGCCAGCAGCTCGACGGGGGGTCGAGGAGAGACCCAGTACTTC. This encodes CASSSTGGRGETQYF.

The chain combines TRBV25-1 with TRBJ2-1, with 7 bases matching TRBD2. V lost 5 bases and J lost 5; bases outside the gene matches: 12. Germline assignment: CDR1 MGHDK and CDR2 SYGVNS. The CDR3 is 16 residues long. The CDR3 sequence is CASSSRGAGENNEQFF. As DNA, the CDR3 is TGTGCCAGCAGTTCCCGGGGCGCGGGAGAAAACAATGAGCAGTTCTTC. Using reference TRBV25-1 and TRBJ2-1 for the parts outside the CDR3, the full variable domain is EADIYQTPRYLVIGTGKKITLECSQTMGHDKMYWYQQDPGMELHLIHYSYGVNSTEKGDLSSESTVSRIRTEHFPLTLESARPSHTSQYLCASSSRGAGENNEQFFGPGTRLTVL.